The clone carrying this T cell receptor beta chain appeared once. This entry belongs to a study of cytomegalovirus exposure and HLA in healthy donors. V lost 8 bases to trimming and J lost 5 bases; unmatched junction nucleotides: 7. Germline CDR1 MNHEY, CDR2 SVGAGI. This CDR3 is built from 14 residues. Assay: immunoSEQ multiplex PCR; the TCRdb copy retains only in-frame clones and omits some. The sample yields 200,000 or so clones, roughly 84% seen once. This receptor was obtained from a woman in her 30s in good health and CMV-seropositive. V is TRBV6-5 and J is TRBJ2-1; 9 bases fit TRBD2. Sequenced input: PBMCs. For the CDR3, the DNA is TGTGCCAGCCACCCGACTAGCGGAAACAATGAGCAGTTCTTC. Its protein product is CASHPTSGNNEQFF.